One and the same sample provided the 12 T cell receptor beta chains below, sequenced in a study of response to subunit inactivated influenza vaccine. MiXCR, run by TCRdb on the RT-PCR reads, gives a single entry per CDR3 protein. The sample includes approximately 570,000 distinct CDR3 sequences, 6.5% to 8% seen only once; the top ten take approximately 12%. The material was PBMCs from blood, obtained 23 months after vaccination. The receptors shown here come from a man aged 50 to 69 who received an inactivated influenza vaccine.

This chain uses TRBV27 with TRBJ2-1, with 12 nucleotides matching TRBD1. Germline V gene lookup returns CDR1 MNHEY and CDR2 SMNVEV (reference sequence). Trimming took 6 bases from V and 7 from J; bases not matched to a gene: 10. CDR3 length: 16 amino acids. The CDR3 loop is CASRETGTGGRNEQFF. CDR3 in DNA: TGTGCCAGCAGGGAAACTGGGACAGGGGGCAGGAATGAGCAGTTCTTC.

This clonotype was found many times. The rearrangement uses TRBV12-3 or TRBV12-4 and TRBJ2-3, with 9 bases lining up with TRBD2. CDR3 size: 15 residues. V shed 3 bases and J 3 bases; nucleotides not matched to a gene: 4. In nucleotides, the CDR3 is TGTGCCAGCAGTTTGGGTAGCGGGAGAACAGATACGCAGTATTTT. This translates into CASSLGSGRTDTQYF.

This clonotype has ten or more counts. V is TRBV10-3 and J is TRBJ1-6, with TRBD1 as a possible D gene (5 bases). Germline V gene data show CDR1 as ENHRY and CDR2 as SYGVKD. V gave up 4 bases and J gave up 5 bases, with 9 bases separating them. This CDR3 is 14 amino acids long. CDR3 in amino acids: CAISVDRDNSPLHF. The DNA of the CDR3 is TGTGCCATCAGTGTAGACAGAGATAATTCACCCCTCCACTTT.

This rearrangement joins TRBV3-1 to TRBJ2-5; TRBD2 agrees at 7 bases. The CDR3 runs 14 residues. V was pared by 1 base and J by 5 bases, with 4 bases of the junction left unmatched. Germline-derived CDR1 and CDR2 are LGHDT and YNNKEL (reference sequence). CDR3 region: CASSQGMRGETQYF. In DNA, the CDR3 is TGTGCCAGCAGCCAAGGGATGCGGGGGGAGACCCAGTACTTC.

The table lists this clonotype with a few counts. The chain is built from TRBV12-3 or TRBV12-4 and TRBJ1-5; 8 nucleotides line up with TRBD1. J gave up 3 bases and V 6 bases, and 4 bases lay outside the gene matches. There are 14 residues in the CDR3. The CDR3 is CASSAGQVNQPQHF. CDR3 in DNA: TGTGCCAGCAGCGCGGGACAGGTCAATCAGCCCCAGCATTTT.

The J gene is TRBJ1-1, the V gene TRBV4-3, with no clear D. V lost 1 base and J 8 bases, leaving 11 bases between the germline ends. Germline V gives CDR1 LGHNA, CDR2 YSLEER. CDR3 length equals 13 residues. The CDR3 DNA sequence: TGCGCCAGCAGCCAAGGCGGAGGGAGGGAAGCTTTCTTT. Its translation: CASSQGGGREAFF.

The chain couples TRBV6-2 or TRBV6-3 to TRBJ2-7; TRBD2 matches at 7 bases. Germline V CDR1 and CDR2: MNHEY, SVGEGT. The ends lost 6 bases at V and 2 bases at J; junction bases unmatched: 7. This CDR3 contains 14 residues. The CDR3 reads CASSKMGGAYEQYF. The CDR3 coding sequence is TGTGCCAGCAGCAAAATGGGGGGGGCCTACGAGCAGTACTTC.

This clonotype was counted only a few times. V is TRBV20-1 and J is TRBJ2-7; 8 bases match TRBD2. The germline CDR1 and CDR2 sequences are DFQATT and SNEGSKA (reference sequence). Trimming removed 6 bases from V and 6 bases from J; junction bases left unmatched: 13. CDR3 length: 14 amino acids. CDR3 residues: CSALLGQRGTEQYF. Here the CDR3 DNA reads TGCAGTGCCCTCCTCGGGCAGCGGGGGACCGAGCAGTACTTC.

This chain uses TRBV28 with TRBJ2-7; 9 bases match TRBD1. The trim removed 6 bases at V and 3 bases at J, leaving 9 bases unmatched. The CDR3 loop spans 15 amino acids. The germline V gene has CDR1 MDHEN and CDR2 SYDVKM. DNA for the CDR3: TGTGCCAGCAGAATAATTAGGACAGGGGACTACGAGCAGTACTTC. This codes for CASRIIRTGDYEQYF.

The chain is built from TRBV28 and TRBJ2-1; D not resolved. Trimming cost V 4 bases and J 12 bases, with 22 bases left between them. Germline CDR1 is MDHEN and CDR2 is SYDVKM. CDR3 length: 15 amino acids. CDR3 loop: CASSSTILGQLRQFF. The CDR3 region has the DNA TGTGCCAGCAGTTCCACGATCCTGGGCCAACTCCGGCAGTTCTTC.

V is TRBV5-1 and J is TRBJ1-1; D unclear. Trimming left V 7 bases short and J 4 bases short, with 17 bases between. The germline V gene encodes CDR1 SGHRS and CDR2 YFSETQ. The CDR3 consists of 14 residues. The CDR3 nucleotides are TGCGCCAGCTCTAATGGAGGGATTGGCACTGAAGCTTTCTTT. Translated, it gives CASSNGGIGTEAFF.

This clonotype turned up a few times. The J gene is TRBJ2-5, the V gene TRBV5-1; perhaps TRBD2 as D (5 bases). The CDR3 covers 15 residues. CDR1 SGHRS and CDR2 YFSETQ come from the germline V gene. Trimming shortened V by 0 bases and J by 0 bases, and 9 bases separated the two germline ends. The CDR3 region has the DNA TGCGCCAGCAGCTTGGGTTGGGAGTACCAAGAGACCCAGTACTTC. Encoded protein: CASSLGWEYQETQYF.